This T cell receptor (beta chain) was profiled in a study of cytomegalovirus exposure and HLA in healthy donors. General observations from the study: As confirmed in vitro, a few CMV-associated chains were specific for CMV antigens.

Primers for the PCR totalled 60 Vbeta and 13 Jbeta. The method was immunoSEQ multiplex PCR; TCRdb's version includes in-frame clones alone and lacks a portion of them. This listing includes fewer than 150,000 clones. A remark on this clone: Antigen unknown.

This TCR came from a woman aged 55-75 years in good health and CMV-seronegative. Source material: PBMCs.

The CDR3 loop reads CASSPDRAGGNTIYF. The CDR3 DNA follows: TGTGCCAGCAGTCCAGACAGGGCGGGTGGAAACACCATATATTTT. V is TRBV6-5 and J is TRBJ1-3; 7 bases are a match to TRBD1. The CDR3 consists of 15 residues. CDR1 is MNHEY and CDR2 is SVGAGI in the germline V gene. Trimming at V came to 5 bases and at J to 3 bases, leaving 7 bases not matched to a gene.